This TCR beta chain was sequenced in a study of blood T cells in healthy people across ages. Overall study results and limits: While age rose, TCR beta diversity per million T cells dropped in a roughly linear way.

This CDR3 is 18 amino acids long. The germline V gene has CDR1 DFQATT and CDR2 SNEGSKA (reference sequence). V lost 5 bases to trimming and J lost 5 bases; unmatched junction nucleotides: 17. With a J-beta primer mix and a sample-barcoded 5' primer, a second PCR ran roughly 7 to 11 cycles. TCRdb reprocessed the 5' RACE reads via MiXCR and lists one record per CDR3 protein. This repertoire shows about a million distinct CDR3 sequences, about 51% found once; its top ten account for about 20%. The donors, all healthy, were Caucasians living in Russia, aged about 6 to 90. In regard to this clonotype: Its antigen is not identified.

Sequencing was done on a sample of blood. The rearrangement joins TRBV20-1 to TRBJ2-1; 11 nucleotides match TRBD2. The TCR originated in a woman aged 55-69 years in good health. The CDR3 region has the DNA TGCAGTGCTGAATTGACCAGACTAGCGGGAACGAGAGACAATGAGCAGTTCTTC. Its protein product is CSAELTRLAGTRDNEQFF.